The sequence of this T cell receptor (beta chain) was determined in a study of blood T cell repertoires in COVID-19. Assay used: immunoSEQ multiplex PCR; TCRdb lists only in-frame clones, some missing. The repertoire holds roughly 250,000 clones, with 75% to 90% as singletons. Unmatched junction bases numbered 10, after V lost 3 bases and J lost 3 bases. Germline CDR1 reads SGHDT; CDR2 reads YYEEEE. The CDR3 is 16 residues long. This chain uses TRBV5-6 with TRBJ1-1; 8 bases are a match to TRBD1. The sequenced material came from peripheral blood. The clonotype comes from a human donor in a cohort sampled during active COVID-19. CDR3 sequence: CASSSTGGTLDTEAFF. Here the CDR3 DNA reads TGTGCCAGCAGCTCTACAGGGGGTACTTTGGACACTGAAGCTTTCTTT.